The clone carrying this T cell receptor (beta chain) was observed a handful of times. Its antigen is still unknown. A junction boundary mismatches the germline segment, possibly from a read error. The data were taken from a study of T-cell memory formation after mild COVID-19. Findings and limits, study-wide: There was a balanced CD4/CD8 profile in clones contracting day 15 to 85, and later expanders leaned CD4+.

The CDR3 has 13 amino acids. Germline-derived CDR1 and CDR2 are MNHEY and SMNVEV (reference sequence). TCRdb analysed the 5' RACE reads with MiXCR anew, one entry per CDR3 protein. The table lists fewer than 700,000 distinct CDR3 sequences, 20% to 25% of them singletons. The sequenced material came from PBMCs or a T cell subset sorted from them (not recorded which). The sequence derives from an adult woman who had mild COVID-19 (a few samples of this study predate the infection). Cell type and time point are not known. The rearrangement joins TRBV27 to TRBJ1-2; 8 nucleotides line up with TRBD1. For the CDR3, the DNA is TGTGCCAGCAGTGCCGGGACAGGTGTGTTTACGGCCTTC. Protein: CASSAGTGVFTAF.